The 27 T cell receptor beta chains below all came from one sample that was sequenced in a study of T-cell reconstitution after alpha-beta-depleted transplantation in children. Unique molecular identifiers were built into the TCRbeta library. TCRdb re-analysed the PCR reads in MiXCR, keeping a single row per CDR3 protein. The data hold hundreds of thousands of distinct CDR3 sequences, with roughly 25% observed a single time. Source: PBMCs, mostly from graft donor cells, taken 360 days after TCRalphabeta/CD19-depleted stem cell transplant. The receptors shown here come from a female patient between 2 and 15 years old who had a stem cell transplant for congenital amegakaryocytic thrombocytopenia, so the T cells may come from the graft donor.

The chain joins TRBV4-1 to TRBJ2-7; D is uncertain. Germline CDR1 reads MGHRA; CDR2 reads YSYEKL. CDR3 size: 13 residues. The germline V and J ends were trimmed by 1 base and 4 bases, with 8 bases remaining between them. The CDR3 bases are TGCGCCAGCAGCCAAGGCTACAGTTACGAGCAGTACTTC. It codes for CASSQGYSYEQYF.

The chain has TRBV7-9 and TRBJ2-3, with TRBD1 identical over 8 bases. Germline values: CDR1 SEHNR, CDR2 FQNEAQ (reference sequence). This CDR3 has 17 amino acids. The junction had 10 bases not matched to a gene; V was cut back by 2 bases and J by 3 bases. In nucleotides, the CDR3 is TGTGCCAGCAGCTTATCTCCGGGGACAGGACAGACAGATACGCAGTATTTT. Encoded protein: CASSLSPGTGQTDTQYF.

The chain uses TRBV7-6 and TRBJ1-5; the match to TRBD1 covers 7 bases. Germline V gene data show CDR1 as SGHVS and CDR2 as FNYEAQ. Trimming removed 5 bases from V and 5 bases from J; junction bases left unmatched: 6. The CDR3 covers 14 residues. CDR3 region: CASSLRQGYQPQHF. CDR3 nucleotides: TGTGCCAGCAGCCTCAGACAGGGATATCAGCCCCAGCATTTT. The whole variable domain, remainder taken from reference TRBV7-6 and TRBJ1-5, is GAGVSQSPRYKVTKRGQDVALRCDPISGHVSLYWYRQALGQGPEFLTYFNYEAQQDKSGLPNDRFSAERPEGSISTLTIQRTEQRDSAMYRCASSLRQGYQPQHFGDGTRLSIL.

CDR3 loop: CASSYQGASGNTIYF. The CDR3 nucleotides read TGTGCCAGCAGTTACCAGGGGGCGTCTGGAAACACCATATATTTT. V gene TRBV6-7 combines with J gene TRBJ1-3; 8 positions match TRBD1. TRBV6-7 qualifies as an ORF whose function is uncertain. With 2 bases clipped from V and 1 base from J, the junction kept 1 base outside the gene matches. The CDR3 has 15 amino acids.

This clonotype was counted a few times. The chain has TRBV7-8 and TRBJ2-7, with 7 positions matching TRBD1. V dropped 2 bases and J dropped 7; count of bases not matched to a gene: 14. The germline V gene encodes CDR1 SGHVS and CDR2 FQNEAQ. CDR3 length: 16 residues. CDR3 sequence (DNA): TGTGCCAGCAGCTTAAAGTCAAGGGACAGCCTTTGGGAGCAGTACTTC. As protein: CASSLKSRDSLWEQYF.

This clonotype was picked up many times. The chain employs TRBV12-3 or TRBV12-4 and TRBJ1-2, with D unclear. The CDR3 covers 14 residues. Trimming took off 3 bases at V and 1 base at J, with 9 bases between the two ends. The DNA for the CDR3 is TGTGCCAGCAGTTTCTTTGCAGTTAACTATGGCTACACCTTC. Translated, it gives CASSFFAVNYGYTF.

The rearrangement uses TRBV18 and TRBJ2-5; 7 bases fit TRBD1. CDR1 is KGHSH and CDR2 is LQKENI in the germline V gene. This CDR3 spans 15 amino acids. Losses at the gene ends were 4 bases for V and 5 bases for J; bases not matched to a gene: 10. CDR3 sequence reads: CASSRSGTGQETQYF. The CDR3 DNA reads as TGTGCCAGCTCACGGTCGGGTACGGGACAGGAGACCCAGTACTTC.

A few counts support this clonotype. The CDR3: CSAMQGADEKLFF. The DNA for the CDR3 is TGCAGTGCTATGCAGGGAGCGGATGAAAAACTGTTTTTT. The chain employs TRBV20-1 and TRBJ1-4; D is perhaps TRBD1 (5 bases). Germline V gene sequence: CDR1 DFQATT, CDR2 SNEGSKA (reference sequence). V lost 4 bases and J lost 6, with 12 bases in between. The CDR3 is made up of 13 amino acids.

CDR3 in amino acids: CASSPTSSNQPQHF. Here the CDR3 DNA reads TGCGCCAGCAGCCCAACATCTAGCAATCAGCCCCAGCATTTT. The chain has TRBV5-1 and TRBJ1-5; D not resolved. With 4 bases removed from V and 0 bases from J, the gap between germline ends came to 8 bases. CDR3 length: 14 residues. Germline values: CDR1 SGHRS, CDR2 YFSETQ.

The chain carries TRBV25-1 and TRBJ2-3, with D possibly being TRBD2 (5 bases). V dropped 3 bases and J dropped 3 bases, with 16 bases sitting between them. Per the germline V gene, CDR1 is MGHDK and CDR2 is SYGVNS. The CDR3 runs 16 residues. Written as DNA, the CDR3 is TGTGCCAGCAGTGAGTTACGAGGGCTCGGTACAGATACGCAGTATTTT. Translated, it gives CASSELRGLGTDTQYF.

The rearrangement uses TRBV9 and TRBJ2-1; 9 bases map to TRBD2. The ends lost 0 bases at V and 5 bases at J; junction bases unmatched: 3. CDR1 and CDR2 (germline): SGDLS, YYNGEE. The CDR3 has 15 residues. CDR3 nucleotides: TGTGCCAGCAGCGTAGACCCTAGCGGGGACAATGAGCAGTTCTTC. As protein: CASSVDPSGDNEQFF.

The chain uses TRBV25-1 and TRBJ2-5, with 8 bases that match TRBD1. The germline V gene encodes CDR1 MGHDK and CDR2 SYGVNS. The CDR3 is 15 residues long. Trimming at V came to 6 bases and at J to 1 base, leaving 7 bases not matched to a gene. CDR3 bases: TGTGCCAGCAGCGGACAGGGAACCACCCAAGAGACCCAGTACTTC. Its protein is CASSGQGTTQETQYF.

Concerning this clonotype itself: One junction end does not reproduce the germline sequence, and a read error may be involved. V and J are TRBV3-1 and TRBJ1-1; D gene unclear. Germline assignment: CDR1 LGHDT and CDR2 YNNKEL (reference sequence). This CDR3 has 12 residues. CDR3 coding DNA: TGTGCCAGCAGCCAAGGGAGCGGGATGGGCGCCTTT. Encoded protein: CASSQGSGMGAF.

The chain is built from TRBV7-3 and TRBJ2-7; possibly TRBD2 for D (5 bases). V dropped 1 base and J dropped 5 bases, with 6 bases sitting between them. This CDR3 comprises 12 residues. The germline CDR1 and CDR2 sequences are SGHTA and FQGTGA. The CDR3 DNA sequence: TGTGCCAGCAGCTTAAAAGCGGACGAGCAGTACTTC. Protein product: CASSLKADEQYF.

The CDR3 bases are TGTGCCAGCAGCGGAGGAACTAATGAAAAACTGTTTTTT. Translating gives CASSGGTNEKLFF. The V gene is TRBV4-2, the J gene TRBJ1-4, with unresolved D. Germline V gene data show CDR1 as LGHNA and CDR2 as YNFKEQ. V lost 5 bases and J lost 1, with 5 bases in between. The CDR3 has 13 amino acids.

This clonotype has a count of ten or more. V is TRBV20-1 and J is TRBJ2-5; tentative D call: TRBD2 (5 bases). Germline assignment: CDR1 DFQATT and CDR2 SNEGSKA (reference sequence). This CDR3 comprises 13 residues. The V and J ends lost 0 bases and 5 bases respectively, with 10 bases between them. The CDR3 is CSAREVATETQYF. As DNA, the CDR3 is TGCAGTGCTAGAGAGGTAGCGACCGAGACCCAGTACTTC.

This clonotype was detected a few times. This chain joins TRBV4-2 and TRBJ1-4, with D possibly being TRBD1 (5 bases). The CDR3 contains 14 residues. Germline lookup yields CDR1 LGHNA and CDR2 YNFKEQ. Trimming removed 1 base from V and 6 bases from J, with 9 bases in between. Written as DNA, the CDR3 is TGTGCCAGCAGCCAAGGGGACGGAGATGAAAAACTGTTTTTT. Translating it yields CASSQGDGDEKLFF.

This clonotype came up a few times. The CDR3 loop is CASSSVTAGFPYNEQFF. In DNA, the CDR3 is TGTGCCAGCAGTTCAGTAACCGCAGGGTTCCCTTACAATGAGCAGTTCTTC. The chain uses TRBV12-3 or TRBV12-4 and TRBJ2-1; D might be TRBD1 (5 bases). Trimming removed 4 bases from V and 4 bases from J, with 20 bases in between. The CDR3 sequence is 17 residues long.

A few counts support this clonotype. The chain has TRBV7-9 and TRBJ2-7; no clear D gene. Between the trimmed V and J ends, which lost 1 base and 1 base, there was a span of 11 bases. The length of the CDR3 is 15 residues. Germline CDR1 reads SEHNR; CDR2 reads FQNEAQ (reference sequence). CDR3 nucleotides: TGTGCCAGCAGCTTAGTTTACGTACCTTCCTACGAGCAGTACTTC. It specifies CASSLVYVPSYEQYF.

This clonotype was observed a few times. V gene TRBV4-2 combines with J gene TRBJ2-5; D is ambiguous. The CDR3 is made up of 17 amino acids. Trimming stripped 0 bases from V and 7 bases from J, with 21 bases between. Germline CDR1 is LGHNA and CDR2 is YNFKEQ. CDR3 nucleotides: TGTGCCAGCAGCCAAGAAGGGTTACCCACGCTGCAGCCGACCCAGTACTTC. It codes for CASSQEGLPTLQPTQYF.

The chain carries TRBV5-1 and TRBJ1-3; TRBD1 might be the D (5 bases). Trimming cost V 0 bases and J 4 bases, with 14 bases left between them. The CDR3 has 16 residues. Germline V CDR1 and CDR2: SGHRS, YFSETQ. The CDR3, as DNA: TGCGCCAGCAGCTTGGAGGTCAGGGCGGCCGGAAACACCATATATTTT. Its protein is CASSLEVRAAGNTIYF.

This clonotype was seen a few times. V and J are TRBV6-1 and TRBJ2-1; either TRBD1 or TRBD2 may supply D (5 bases each). With 6 bases removed from V and 4 bases from J, the gap between germline ends came to 13 bases. The CDR3 runs 14 residues. Germline V CDR1 and CDR2: MNHNS, SASEGT. CDR3 residues: CASSAGTPYNEQFF. CDR3 coding DNA: TGTGCCAGCAGCGCCGGGACGCCTTACAATGAGCAGTTCTTC.

This sequence joins TRBV10-3 and TRBJ2-2, with D uncertain. In germline, CDR1 is ENHRY, CDR2 SYGVKD. The CDR3 has 15 residues. The germline V and J ends were trimmed by 3 bases and 4 bases, with 12 bases remaining between them. The CDR3: CAISEGPMGTGELFF. The CDR3 DNA is TGTGCCATCAGTGAAGGGCCTATGGGCACCGGGGAGCTGTTTTTT.

The V call is TRBV10-3, the J call TRBJ2-1, with 10 positions matching TRBD2. V lost 5 bases to trimming and J lost 6 bases; unmatched junction nucleotides: 7. The CDR3 consists of 15 residues. Per germline, CDR1 ENHRY and CDR2 SYGVKD. The CDR3 nucleotides are TGTGCCATCAGTCCCGGGACTAGCGTACCCAATGAGCAGTTCTTC. It yields the protein CAISPGTSVPNEQFF.

V usage is TRBV20-1 and J usage is TRBJ1-2; D gene ambiguous. Trimming removed 8 bases at V and 7 bases at J, with 20 bases between. The CDR3 totals 13 residues. Germline V lookup: CDR1 DFQATT, CDR2 SNEGSKA (reference sequence). DNA of the CDR3: TGCAGTTTCAACAAGATGGGGATAGGTGGCTACACCTTC. Translated: CSFNKMGIGGYTF.

The V and J genes are TRBV5-1 and TRBJ2-5, with a weak D call TRBD1 (6 bases). The germline gives CDR1 SGHRS, CDR2 YFSETQ. V lost 4 bases and J lost 2, with 18 bases in between. The CDR3 extends over 16 amino acids. The CDR3 DNA reads as TGCGCCAGCAGCGCCCCCGGGACACCCAAACAAGAGACCCAGTACTTC. As protein: CASSAPGTPKQETQYF. Looking up the rest from reference TRBV5-1 and TRBJ2-5 gives the full variable domain: KAGVTQTPRYLIKTRGQQVTLSCSPISGHRSVSWYQQTPGQGLQFLFEYFSETQRNKGNFPGRFSGRQFSNSRSEMNVSTLELGDSALYLCASSAPGTPKQETQYFGPGTRLLVL.

The chain uses TRBV30 and TRBJ2-1; D may be TRBD2 (6 bases). This CDR3 contains 14 residues. V was shortened by 0 bases and J by 6 bases, with 12 bases between the two germline ends. CDR1 GTSNPN and CDR2 SVGIG come from the germline V gene (reference sequence). The CDR3 reads CAWSVGLDGNEQFF. The CDR3 DNA is TGTGCCTGGAGTGTGGGACTGGACGGCAATGAGCAGTTCTTC.